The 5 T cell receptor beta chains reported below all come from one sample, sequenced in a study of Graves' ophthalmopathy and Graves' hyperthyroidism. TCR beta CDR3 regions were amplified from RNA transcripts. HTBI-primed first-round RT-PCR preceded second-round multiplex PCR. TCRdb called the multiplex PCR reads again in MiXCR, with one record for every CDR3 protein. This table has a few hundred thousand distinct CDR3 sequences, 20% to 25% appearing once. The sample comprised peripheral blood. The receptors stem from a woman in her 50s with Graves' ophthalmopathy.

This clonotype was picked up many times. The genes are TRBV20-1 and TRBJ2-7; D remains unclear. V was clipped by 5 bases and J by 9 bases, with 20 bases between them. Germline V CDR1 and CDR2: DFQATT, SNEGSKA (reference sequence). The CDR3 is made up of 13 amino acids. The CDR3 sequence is CSAQLHSSFLQYF. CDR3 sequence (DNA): TGCAGTGCTCAGCTGCATTCCTCTTTTCTGCAGTACTTC.

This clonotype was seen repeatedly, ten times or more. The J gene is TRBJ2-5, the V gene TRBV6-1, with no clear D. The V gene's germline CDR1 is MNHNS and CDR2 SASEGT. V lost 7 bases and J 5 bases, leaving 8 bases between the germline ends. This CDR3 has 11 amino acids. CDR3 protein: CASTYKETQYF. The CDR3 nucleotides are TGTGCCAGCACTTATAAGGAGACCCAGTACTTC.

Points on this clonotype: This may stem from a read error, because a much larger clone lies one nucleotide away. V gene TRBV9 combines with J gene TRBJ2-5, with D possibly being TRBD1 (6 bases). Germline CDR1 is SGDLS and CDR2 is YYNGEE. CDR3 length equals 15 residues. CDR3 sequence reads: CASSVARGGQETLYF. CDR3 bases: TGTGCCAGCAGCGTAGCCAGGGGTGGGCAAGAGACCCTGTACTTC.

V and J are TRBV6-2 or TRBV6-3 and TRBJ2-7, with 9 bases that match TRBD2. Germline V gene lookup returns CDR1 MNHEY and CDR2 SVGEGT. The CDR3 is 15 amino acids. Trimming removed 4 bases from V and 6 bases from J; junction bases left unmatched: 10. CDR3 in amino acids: CASSFPLAGAAEQYF. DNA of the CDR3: TGTGCCAGCAGTTTCCCCTTAGCGGGAGCGGCCGAGCAGTACTTC.

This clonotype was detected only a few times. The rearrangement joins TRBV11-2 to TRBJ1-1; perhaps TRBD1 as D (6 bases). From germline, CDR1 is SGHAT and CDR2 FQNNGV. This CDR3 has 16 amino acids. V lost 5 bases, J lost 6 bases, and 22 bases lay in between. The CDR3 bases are TGTGCCAGCAGCCCTGAGGCAGAGGGGGACTCCCCTGAAGCTTTCTTT. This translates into CASSPEAEGDSPEAFF.